Listed below are T cell receptor beta chains from one sample, sequenced in a study of response to subunit inactivated influenza vaccine. TCRdb itself ran the RT-PCR reads through MiXCR, one entry per CDR3 protein. The sample has under 850,000 distinct CDR3 sequences, approximately 17% seen once. The sample in question was PBMCs from blood, obtained 5 to 6 days after vaccination. These receptors originate from a man aged 50 to 59 who received an inactivated influenza vaccine. The CDR3 runs from the conserved cysteine through the conserved F or W. D genes are given only for firm matches. Clone size is given for some rows only: seen once, a few or many times, or a class if the clone is expanded.

v_call: TRBV5-1
j_call: TRBJ2-5
clone_size: many
d_call: -
cdr3_nt: TGCGCCAGCAGCTCCCGAGGGCAAGGAGGAGAGACCCAGTACTTC
cdr3_aa: CASSSRGQGGETQYF

v_call: TRBV18
j_call: TRBJ2-1
clone_size: -
d_call: -
cdr3_nt: TGTGCCAGCTCACCTCCCAGGCACCCACAGACCCCCTACAATGAGCAGTTCTTC
cdr3_aa: CASSPPRHPQTPYNEQFF

v_call: TRBV7-2
j_call: TRBJ2-5
clone_size: -
d_call: -
cdr3_nt: TGTGCCAGCAGCTTTCGTGTCGGGACGACTCAAGAGACCCAGTACTTC
cdr3_aa: CASSFRVGTTQETQYF

v_call: TRBV20-1
j_call: TRBJ2-5
clone_size: -
d_call: -
cdr3_nt: TGCAGTGCTAGAAGGGGACATCCCCAAGAGACCCAGTACTTC
cdr3_aa: CSARRGHPQETQYF

v_call: TRBV29-1
j_call: TRBJ2-3
clone_size: few
d_call: -
cdr3_nt: TGCAGCGTTGGGTCCAGGGTCTACCCAGATACGCAGTATTTT
cdr3_aa: CSVGSRVYPDTQYF

v_call: TRBV7-9
j_call: TRBJ2-5
clone_size: -
d_call: -
cdr3_nt: TGTGCCAGCAGCCCCGGACAGCTACTCCCAGAGACCCAGTACTTC
cdr3_aa: CASSPGQLLPETQYF

v_call: TRBV9
j_call: TRBJ1-6
clone_size: -
d_call: -
cdr3_nt: TGTGCCAGCAGCAAGGACGGATATAATTCACCCCTCCACTTT
cdr3_aa: CASSKDGYNSPLHF

v_call: TRBV7-2
j_call: TRBJ1-2
clone_size: -
d_call: -
cdr3_nt: TGTGCCAGCAGTGCCGACTACTATGGTAGCTACACCTTC
cdr3_aa: CASSADYYGSYTF

v_call: TRBV9
j_call: TRBJ2-7
clone_size: -
d_call: -
cdr3_nt: TGTGCCAGCAGCGTGTCAGGGATCCACGAGCAGTACTTC
cdr3_aa: CASSVSGIHEQYF

v_call: TRBV20-1
j_call: TRBJ2-1
clone_size: few
d_call: -
cdr3_nt: TGCAGTGCTGGCCGGGGTGGCTCCTACAATGAGCAGTTCTTC
cdr3_aa: CSAGRGGSYNEQFF

v_call: TRBV20-1
j_call: TRBJ2-2
clone_size: -
d_call: -
cdr3_nt: TGCAGTGCTAGAAGGGTACCGAACACCGGGGAGCTGTTTTTT
cdr3_aa: CSARRVPNTGELFF

v_call: TRBV18
j_call: TRBJ1-5
clone_size: few
d_call: -
cdr3_nt: TGTGCCAGCTCACCCCCGGGTCGGGGGAGCAATCAGCCCCAGCATTTT
cdr3_aa: CASSPPGRGSNQPQHF

v_call: TRBV4-3
j_call: TRBJ2-7
clone_size: few
d_call: -
cdr3_nt: TGCGCCAGCAGCCAAGGATGGGCGGGCGGTGGAGAGCAGTACTTC
cdr3_aa: CASSQGWAGGGEQYF

v_call: TRBV20-1
j_call: TRBJ2-7
clone_size: few
d_call: TRBD1
cdr3_nt: TGCAGTGCGAGGGACAGTTTCTACGAGCAGTACTTC
cdr3_aa: CSARDSFYEQYF